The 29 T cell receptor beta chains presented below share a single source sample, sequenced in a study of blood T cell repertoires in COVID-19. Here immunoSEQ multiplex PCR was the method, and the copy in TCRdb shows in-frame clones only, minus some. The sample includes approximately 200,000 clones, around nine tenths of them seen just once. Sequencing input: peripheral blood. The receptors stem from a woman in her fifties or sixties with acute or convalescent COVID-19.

The CDR3 bases are TGTGCCAGCAGTTACTTCGGGGGGTCCCTCTCTGGGGCCAACGTCCTGACTTTC. Its translation is CASSYFGGSLSGANVLTF. The chain is built from TRBV6-2 or TRBV6-3 and TRBJ2-6; TRBD2 matches 7 bases. CDR1 and CDR2 (germline): MNHEY, SVGEGT. This CDR3 has 18 amino acids. The V gene end was trimmed by 1 base and the J gene end by 0 bases; junction bases not matched to a gene: 6.

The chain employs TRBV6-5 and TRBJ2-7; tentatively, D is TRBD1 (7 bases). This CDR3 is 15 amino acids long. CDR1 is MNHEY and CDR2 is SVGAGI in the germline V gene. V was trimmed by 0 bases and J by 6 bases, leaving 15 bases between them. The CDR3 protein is CASSYSAGGTSEQYF. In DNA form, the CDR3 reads TGTGCCAGCAGTTACTCGGCAGGGGGGACCTCCGAGCAGTACTTC.

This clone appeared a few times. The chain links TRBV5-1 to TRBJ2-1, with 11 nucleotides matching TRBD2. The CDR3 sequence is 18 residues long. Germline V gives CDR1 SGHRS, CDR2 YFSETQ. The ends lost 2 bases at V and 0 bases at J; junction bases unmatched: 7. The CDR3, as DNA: TGCGCCAGCAGCTTCATTCCTACTAGCGGGAGCTCCTACAATGAGCAGTTCTTC. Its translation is CASSFIPTSGSSYNEQFF.

The CDR3 loop is CASSVRVFGNTIYF. The CDR3 DNA sequence: TGTGCCAGCAGCGTAAGAGTTTTCGGAAACACCATATATTTT. V usage is TRBV7-9 and J usage is TRBJ1-3; the D is unclear. V was shortened by 5 bases and J by 4 bases, with 12 bases between the two germline ends. The CDR3 consists of 14 residues. CDR1 and CDR2 from the germline V gene are SEHNR and FQNEAQ (reference sequence).

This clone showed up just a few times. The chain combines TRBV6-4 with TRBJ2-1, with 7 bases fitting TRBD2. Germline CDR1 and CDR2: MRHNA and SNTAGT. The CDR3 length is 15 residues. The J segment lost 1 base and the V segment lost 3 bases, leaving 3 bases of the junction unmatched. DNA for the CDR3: TGTGCCAGCAGTGAGAGGGAGGGGTCCTACAATGAGCAGTTCTTC. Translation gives CASSEREGSYNEQFF.

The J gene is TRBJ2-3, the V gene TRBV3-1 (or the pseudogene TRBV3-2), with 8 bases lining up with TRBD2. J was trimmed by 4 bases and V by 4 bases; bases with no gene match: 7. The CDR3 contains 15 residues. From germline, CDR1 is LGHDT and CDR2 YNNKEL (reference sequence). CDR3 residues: CASSLPGGAPDTQYF. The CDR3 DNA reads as TGTGCCAGCAGCCTTCCCGGGGGGGCACCAGATACGCAGTATTTT.

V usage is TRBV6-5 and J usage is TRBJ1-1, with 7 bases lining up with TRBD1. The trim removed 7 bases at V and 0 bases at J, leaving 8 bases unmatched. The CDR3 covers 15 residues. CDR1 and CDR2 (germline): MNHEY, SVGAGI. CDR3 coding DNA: TGTGCCAGCACCAAGGAGGGACAGTTGAACACTGAAGCTTTCTTT. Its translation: CASTKEGQLNTEAFF.

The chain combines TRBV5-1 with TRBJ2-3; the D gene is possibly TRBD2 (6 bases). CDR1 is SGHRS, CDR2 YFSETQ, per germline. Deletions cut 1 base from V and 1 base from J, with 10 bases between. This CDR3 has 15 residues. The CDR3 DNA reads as TGCGCCAGCAGCTTGTATAGGGAGGGCACAGATACGCAGTATTTT. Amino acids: CASSLYREGTDTQYF.

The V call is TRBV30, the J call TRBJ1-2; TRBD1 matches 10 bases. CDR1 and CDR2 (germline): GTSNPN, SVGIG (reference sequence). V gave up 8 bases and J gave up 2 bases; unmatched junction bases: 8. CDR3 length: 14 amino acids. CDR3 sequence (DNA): TGTGCCCGCCGGGACAGGGGTCCGAACTATGGCTACACCTTC. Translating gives CARRDRGPNYGYTF. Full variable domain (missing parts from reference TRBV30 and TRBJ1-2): SQTIHQWPATLVQPVGSPLSLECTVEGTSNPNLYWYRQAAGRGLQLLFYSVGIGQISSEVPQNLSASRPQDRQFILSSKKLLLSDSGFYLCARRDRGPNYGYTFGSGTRLTVV.

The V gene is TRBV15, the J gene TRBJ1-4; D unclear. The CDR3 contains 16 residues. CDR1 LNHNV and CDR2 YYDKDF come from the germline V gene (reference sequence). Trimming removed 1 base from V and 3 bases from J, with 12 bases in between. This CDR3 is CATSRGGRVANEKLFF. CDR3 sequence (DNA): TGTGCCACCAGCAGAGGAGGGAGAGTAGCTAATGAAAAACTGTTTTTT.

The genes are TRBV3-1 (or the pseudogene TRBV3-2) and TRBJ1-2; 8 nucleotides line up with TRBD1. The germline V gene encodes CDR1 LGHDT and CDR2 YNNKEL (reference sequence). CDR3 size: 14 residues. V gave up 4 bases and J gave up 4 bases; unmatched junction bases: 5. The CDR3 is CASSRDRTTYGYTF. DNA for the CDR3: TGTGCCAGCAGCCGGGACAGGACCACCTATGGCTACACCTTC.

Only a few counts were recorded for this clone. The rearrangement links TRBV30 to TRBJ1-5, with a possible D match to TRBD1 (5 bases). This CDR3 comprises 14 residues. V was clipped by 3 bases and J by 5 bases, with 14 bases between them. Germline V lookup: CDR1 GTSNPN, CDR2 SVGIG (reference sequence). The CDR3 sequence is CAWSLGGEYQPQHF. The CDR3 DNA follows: TGTGCCTGGAGCCTGGGGGGGGAGTATCAGCCCCAGCATTTT.

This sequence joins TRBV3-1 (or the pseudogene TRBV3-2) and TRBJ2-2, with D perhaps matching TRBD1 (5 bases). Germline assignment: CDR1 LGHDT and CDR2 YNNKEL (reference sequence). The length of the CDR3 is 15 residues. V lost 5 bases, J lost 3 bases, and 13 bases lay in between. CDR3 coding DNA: TGTGCCAGCAGCTTTCGCGACAGATACACCGGGGAGCTGTTTTTT. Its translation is CASSFRDRYTGELFF.

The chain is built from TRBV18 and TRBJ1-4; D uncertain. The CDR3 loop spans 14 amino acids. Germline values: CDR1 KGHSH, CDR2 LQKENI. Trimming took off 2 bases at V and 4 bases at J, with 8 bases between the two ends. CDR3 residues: CASSPRSFNEKLFF. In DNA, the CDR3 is TGTGCCAGCTCACCAAGGAGTTTTAATGAAAAACTGTTTTTT. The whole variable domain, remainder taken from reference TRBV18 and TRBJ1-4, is NAGVMQNPRHLVRRRGQEARLRCSPMKGHSHVYWYRQLPEEGLKFMVYLQKENIIDESGMPKERFSAEFPKEGPSILRIQQVVRGDSAAYFCASSPRSFNEKLFFGSGTQLSVL.

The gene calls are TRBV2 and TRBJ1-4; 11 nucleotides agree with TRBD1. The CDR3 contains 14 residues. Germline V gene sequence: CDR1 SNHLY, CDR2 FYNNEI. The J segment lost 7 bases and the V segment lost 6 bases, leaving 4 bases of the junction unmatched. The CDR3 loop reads CASSGQGAVEKLFF. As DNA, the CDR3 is TGTGCCAGCAGCGGACAGGGGGCAGTTGAAAAACTGTTTTTT.

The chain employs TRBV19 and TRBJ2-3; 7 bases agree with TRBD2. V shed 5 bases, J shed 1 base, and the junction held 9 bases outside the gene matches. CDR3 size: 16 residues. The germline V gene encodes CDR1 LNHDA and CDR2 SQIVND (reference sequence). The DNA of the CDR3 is TGTGCCAGTAGTCCCTCCCGCGGGAGCGGCACAGATACGCAGTATTTT. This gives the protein CASSPSRGSGTDTQYF.

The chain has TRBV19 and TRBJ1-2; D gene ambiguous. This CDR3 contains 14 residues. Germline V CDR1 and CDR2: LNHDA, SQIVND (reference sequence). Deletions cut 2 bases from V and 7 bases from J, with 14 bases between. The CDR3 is CASSIQGAGRGYTF. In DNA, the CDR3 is TGTGCCAGTAGTATACAAGGCGCTGGGCGTGGCTACACCTTC.

This chain's CDR3 is CATSSLREVQETQYF. The CDR3, as DNA: TGTGCCACCAGCAGTCTCCGGGAGGTCCAAGAGACCCAGTACTTC. The V gene is TRBV15, the J gene TRBJ2-5, with TRBD2 matching 7 bases. Unmatched junction bases numbered 5, after V lost 3 bases and J lost 1 base. Germline assignment: CDR1 LNHNV and CDR2 YYDKDF (reference sequence). This CDR3 is built from 15 residues.

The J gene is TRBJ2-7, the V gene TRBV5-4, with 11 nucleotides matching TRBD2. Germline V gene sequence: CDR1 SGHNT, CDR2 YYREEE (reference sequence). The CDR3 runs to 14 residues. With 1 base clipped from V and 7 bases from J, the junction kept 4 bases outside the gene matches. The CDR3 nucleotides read TGTGCCAGCAGCTTGCTAGCGGGGGGTGGGGAGCAGTACTTC. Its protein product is CASSLLAGGGEQYF.

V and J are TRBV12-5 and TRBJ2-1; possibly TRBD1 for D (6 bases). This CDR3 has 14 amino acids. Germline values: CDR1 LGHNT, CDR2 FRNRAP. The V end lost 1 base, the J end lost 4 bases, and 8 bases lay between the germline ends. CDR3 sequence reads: CASGLDRDYNEQFF. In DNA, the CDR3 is TGTGCTAGTGGTTTGGACAGGGATTACAATGAGCAGTTCTTC.

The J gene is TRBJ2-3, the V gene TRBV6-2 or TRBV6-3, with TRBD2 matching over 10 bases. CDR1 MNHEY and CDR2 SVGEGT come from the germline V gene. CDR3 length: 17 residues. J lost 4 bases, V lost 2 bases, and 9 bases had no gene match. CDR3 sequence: CASSYIGLAGVSDTQYF. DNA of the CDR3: TGTGCCAGCAGTTACATTGGGCTAGCGGGAGTGTCAGATACGCAGTATTTT.

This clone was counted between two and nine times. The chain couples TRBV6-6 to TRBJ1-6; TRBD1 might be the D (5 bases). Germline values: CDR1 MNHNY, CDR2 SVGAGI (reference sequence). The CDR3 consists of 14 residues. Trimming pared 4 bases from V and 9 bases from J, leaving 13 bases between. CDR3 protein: CASSWGDPSSPLHF. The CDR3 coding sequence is TGTGCCAGCAGTTGGGGGGACCCCAGTTCACCCCTCCACTTT.

The CDR3 region has the DNA TGTGCCAGCAGTCCCGGCGGGGGGAAATGGGGGCAGCATTTT. This sequence encodes CASSPGGGKWGQHF. The chain is built from TRBV28 and TRBJ1-5; D may be TRBD1 (5 bases). This CDR3 has 14 amino acids. Germline-derived CDR1 and CDR2 are MDHEN and SYDVKM. V shed 5 bases and J shed 13 bases, with 21 bases lying between them.

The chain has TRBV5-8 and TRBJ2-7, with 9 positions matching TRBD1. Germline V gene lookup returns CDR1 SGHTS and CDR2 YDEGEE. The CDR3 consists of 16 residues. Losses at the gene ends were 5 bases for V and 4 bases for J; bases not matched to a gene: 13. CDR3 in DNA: TGTGCCAGCAGTCGTGACCCGGGACAGGGAACGTACGAGCAGTACTTC. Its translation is CASSRDPGQGTYEQYF.

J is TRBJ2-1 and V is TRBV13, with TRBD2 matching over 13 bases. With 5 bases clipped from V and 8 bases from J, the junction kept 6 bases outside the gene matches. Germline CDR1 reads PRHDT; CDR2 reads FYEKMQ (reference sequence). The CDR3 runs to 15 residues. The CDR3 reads CASSLFGLAGDEQFF. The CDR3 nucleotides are TGTGCCAGCAGCCTTTTCGGACTAGCGGGAGATGAGCAGTTCTTC.

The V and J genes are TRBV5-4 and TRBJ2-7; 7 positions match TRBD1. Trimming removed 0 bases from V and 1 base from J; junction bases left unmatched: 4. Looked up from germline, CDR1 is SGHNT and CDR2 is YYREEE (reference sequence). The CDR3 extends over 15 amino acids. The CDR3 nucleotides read TGTGCCAGCAGCTTGGCAGAGGGACAGTCCTACGAGCAGTACTTC. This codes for CASSLAEGQSYEQYF. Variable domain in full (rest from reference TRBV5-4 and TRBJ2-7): ETGVTQSPTHLIKTRGQQVTLRCSSQSGHNTVSWYQQALGQGPQFIFQYYREEENGRGNFPPRFSGLQFPNYSSELNVNALELDDSALYLCASSLAEGQSYEQYFGPGTRLTVT.

The chain's CDR3 is CASSPGGYGYTF. The CDR3, as DNA: TGTGCCAGCAGCCCCGGCGGCTATGGCTACACCTTC. The chain is built from TRBV12-3 or TRBV12-4 and TRBJ1-2, with D unresolved. V lost 6 bases and J lost 4, with 9 bases in between. This CDR3 comprises 12 residues.

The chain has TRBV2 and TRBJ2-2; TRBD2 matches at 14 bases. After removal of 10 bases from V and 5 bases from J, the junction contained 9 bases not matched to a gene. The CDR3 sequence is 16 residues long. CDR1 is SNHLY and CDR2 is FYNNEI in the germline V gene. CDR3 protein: CATGGLAGEGTGELFF. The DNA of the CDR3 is TGTGCCACGGGGGGACTAGCGGGAGAGGGGACCGGGGAGCTGTTTTTT.

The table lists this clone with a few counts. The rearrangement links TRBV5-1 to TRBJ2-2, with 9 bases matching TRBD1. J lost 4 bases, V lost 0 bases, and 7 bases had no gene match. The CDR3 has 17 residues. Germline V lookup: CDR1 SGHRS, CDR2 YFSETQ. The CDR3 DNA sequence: TGCGCCAGCAGCTTGGACAGGGGGCGTCAGGTCACCGGGGAGCTGTTTTTT. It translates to CASSLDRGRQVTGELFF.